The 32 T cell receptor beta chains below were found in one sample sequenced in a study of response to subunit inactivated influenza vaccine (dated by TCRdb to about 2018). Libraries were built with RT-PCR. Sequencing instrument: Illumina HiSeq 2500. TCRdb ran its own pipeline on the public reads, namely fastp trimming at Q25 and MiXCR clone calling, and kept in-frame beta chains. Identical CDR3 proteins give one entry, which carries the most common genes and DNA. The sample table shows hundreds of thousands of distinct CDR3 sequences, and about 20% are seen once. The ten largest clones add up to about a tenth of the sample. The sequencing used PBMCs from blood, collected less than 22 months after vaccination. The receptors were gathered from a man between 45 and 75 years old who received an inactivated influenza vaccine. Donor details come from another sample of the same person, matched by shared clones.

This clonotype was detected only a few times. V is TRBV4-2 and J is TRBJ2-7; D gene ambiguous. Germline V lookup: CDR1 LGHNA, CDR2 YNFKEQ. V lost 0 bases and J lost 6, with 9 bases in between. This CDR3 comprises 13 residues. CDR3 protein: CASSQDTAFEQYF. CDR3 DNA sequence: TGTGCCAGCAGCCAAGATACCGCTTTCGAGCAGTACTTC.

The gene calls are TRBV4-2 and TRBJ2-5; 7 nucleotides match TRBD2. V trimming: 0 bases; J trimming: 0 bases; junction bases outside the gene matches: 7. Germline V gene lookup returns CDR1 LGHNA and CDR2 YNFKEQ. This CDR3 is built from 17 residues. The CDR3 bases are TGTGCCAGCAGCCAAGAGGTGTATAGCGGGTACCAAGAGACCCAGTACTTC. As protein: CASSQEVYSGYQETQYF.

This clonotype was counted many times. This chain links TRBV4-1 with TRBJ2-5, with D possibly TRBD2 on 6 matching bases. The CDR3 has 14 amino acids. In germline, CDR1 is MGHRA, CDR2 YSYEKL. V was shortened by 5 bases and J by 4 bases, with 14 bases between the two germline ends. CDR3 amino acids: CASSNRGGPETQYF. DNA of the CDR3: TGCGCCAGCAGCAACCGCGGAGGGCCAGAGACCCAGTACTTC.

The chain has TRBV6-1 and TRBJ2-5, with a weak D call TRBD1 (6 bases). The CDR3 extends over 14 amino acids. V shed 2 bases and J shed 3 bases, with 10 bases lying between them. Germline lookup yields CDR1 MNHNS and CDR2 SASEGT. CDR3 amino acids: CASSEPDRKETQYF. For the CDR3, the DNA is TGTGCCAGCAGTGAACCTGACAGGAAAGAGACCCAGTACTTC.

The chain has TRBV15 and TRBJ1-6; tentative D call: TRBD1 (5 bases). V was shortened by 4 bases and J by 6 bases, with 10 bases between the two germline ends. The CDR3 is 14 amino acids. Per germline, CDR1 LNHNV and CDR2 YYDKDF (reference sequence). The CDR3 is CATSTGTANSPLHF. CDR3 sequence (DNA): TGTGCCACCAGCACCGGGACGGCTAATTCACCCCTCCACTTT.

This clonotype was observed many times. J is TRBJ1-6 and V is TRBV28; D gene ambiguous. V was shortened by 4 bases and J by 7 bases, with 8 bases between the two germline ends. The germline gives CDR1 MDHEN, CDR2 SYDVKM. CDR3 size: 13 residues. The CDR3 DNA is TGTGCCAGCAGTTCGGACGGAAATTCACCCCTCCACTTT. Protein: CASSSDGNSPLHF.

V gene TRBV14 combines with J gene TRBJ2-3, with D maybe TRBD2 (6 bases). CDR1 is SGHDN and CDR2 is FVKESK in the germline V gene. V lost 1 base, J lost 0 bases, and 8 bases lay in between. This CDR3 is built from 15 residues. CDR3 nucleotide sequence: TGTGCCAGCAGCCAAGCGGGACTTAGCACAGATACGCAGTATTTT. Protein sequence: CASSQAGLSTDTQYF. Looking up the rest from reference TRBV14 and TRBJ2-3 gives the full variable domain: EAGVTQFPSHSVIEKGQTVTLRCDPISGHDNLYWYRRVMGKEIKFLLHFVKESKQDESGMPNNRFLAERTGGTYSTLKVQPAELEDSGVYFCASSQAGLSTDTQYFGPGTRLTVL.

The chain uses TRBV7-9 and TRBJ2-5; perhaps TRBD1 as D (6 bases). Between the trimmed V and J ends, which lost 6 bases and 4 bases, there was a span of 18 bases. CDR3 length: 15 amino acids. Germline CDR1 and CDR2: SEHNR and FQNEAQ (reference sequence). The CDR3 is CASSPGVGGRETQYF. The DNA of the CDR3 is TGTGCCAGCAGTCCCGGGGTAGGGGGTCGAGAGACCCAGTACTTC.

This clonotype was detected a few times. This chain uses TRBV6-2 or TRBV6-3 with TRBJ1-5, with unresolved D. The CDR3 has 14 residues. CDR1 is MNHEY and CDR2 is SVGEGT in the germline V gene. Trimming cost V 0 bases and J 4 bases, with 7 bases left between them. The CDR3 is CASSYSVSNQPQHF. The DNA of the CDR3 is TGTGCCAGCAGTTACTCGGTTTCAAATCAGCCCCAGCATTTT.

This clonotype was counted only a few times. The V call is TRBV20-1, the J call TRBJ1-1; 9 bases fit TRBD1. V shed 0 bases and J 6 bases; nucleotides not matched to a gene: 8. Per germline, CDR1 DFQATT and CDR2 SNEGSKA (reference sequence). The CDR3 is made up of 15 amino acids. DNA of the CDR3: TGCAGTGCTAGAGATTGGACAGGGGTTGTTTCTGAAGCTTTCTTT. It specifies CSARDWTGVVSEAFF.

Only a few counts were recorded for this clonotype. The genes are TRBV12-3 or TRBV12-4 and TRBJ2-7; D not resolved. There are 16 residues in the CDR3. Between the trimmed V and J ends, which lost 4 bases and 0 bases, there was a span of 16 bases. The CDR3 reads CASSSPERTNSYEQYF. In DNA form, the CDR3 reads TGTGCCAGCAGTTCCCCGGAGAGGACCAACTCCTACGAGCAGTACTTC.

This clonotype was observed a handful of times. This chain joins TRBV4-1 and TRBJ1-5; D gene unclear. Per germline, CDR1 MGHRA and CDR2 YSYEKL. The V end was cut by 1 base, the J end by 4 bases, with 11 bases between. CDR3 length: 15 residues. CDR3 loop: CASSQGNLGNQPQHF. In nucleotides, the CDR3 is TGCGCCAGCAGCCAAGGAAATCTCGGAAATCAGCCCCAGCATTTT.

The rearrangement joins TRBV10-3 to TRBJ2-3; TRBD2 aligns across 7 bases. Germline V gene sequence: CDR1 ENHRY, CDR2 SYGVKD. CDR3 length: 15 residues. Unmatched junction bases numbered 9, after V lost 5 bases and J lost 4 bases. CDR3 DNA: TGTGCCATCAGTAGGGACTATAGCTTTTCAGATACGCAGTATTTT. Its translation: CAISRDYSFSDTQYF.

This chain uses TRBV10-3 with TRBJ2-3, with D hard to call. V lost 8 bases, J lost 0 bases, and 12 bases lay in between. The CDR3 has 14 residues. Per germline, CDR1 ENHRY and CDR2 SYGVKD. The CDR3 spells CAIPLRLSTDTQYF. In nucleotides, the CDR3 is TGTGCCATCCCCCTCCGGCTTAGCACAGATACGCAGTATTTT.

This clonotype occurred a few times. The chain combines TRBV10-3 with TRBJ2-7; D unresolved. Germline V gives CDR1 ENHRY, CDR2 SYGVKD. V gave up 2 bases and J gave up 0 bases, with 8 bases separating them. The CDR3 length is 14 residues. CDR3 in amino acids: CAISETASSYEQYF. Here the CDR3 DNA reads TGTGCCATCAGTGAGACAGCGAGCTCCTACGAGCAGTACTTC.

The CDR3 sequence: CASTLYGGLVGQYF. Written as DNA, the CDR3 is TGTGCCAGCACCCTATATGGGGGGCTAGTGGGGCAGTACTTC. The chain links TRBV5-6 to TRBJ2-7; D may correspond to TRBD1 or TRBD2 (6 bases each). The CDR3 length is 14 residues. V shed 6 bases and J shed 9 bases, with 22 bases lying between them. Germline values: CDR1 SGHDT, CDR2 YYEEEE.

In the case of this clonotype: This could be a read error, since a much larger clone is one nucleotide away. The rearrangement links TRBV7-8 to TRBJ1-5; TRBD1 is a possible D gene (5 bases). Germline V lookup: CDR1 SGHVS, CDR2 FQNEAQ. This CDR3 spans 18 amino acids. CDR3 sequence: CASSLEWMRAGGDQLQHF. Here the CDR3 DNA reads TGTGCCAGCAGCTTAGAGTGGATGAGGGCTGGGGGGGATCAGCTCCAGCATTTT.

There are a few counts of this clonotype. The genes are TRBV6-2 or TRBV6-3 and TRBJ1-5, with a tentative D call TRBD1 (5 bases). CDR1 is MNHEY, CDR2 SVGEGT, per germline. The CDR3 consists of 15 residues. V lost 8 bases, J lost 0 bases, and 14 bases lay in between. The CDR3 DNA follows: TGTGCCAGCTTATCGGGACCCCTTAGCAATCAGCCCCAGCATTTT. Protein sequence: CASLSGPLSNQPQHF.

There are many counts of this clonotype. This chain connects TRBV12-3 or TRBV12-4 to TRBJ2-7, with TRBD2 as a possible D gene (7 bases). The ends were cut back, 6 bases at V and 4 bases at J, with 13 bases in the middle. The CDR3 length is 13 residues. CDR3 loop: CASSRGGGYEQYF. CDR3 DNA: TGTGCCAGCAGCCGCGGGGGCGGGTACGAGCAGTACTTC.

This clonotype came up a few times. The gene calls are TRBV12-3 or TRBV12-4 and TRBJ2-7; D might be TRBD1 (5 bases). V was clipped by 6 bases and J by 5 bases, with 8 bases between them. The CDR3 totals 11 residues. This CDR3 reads CASRDTDEQYF. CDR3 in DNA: TGTGCCAGCAGGGACACCGACGAGCAGTACTTC.

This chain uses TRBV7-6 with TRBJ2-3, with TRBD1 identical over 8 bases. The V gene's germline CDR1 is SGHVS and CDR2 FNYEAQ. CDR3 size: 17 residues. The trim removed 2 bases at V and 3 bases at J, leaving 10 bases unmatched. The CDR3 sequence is CASSLTAQGAGTDTQYF. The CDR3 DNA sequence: TGTGCCAGCAGCTTAACCGCTCAGGGGGCTGGGACAGATACGCAGTATTTT.

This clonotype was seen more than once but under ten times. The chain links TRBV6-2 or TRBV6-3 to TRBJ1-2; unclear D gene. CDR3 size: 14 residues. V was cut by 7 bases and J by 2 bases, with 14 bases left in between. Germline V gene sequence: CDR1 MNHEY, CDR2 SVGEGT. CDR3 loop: CASNWNNLNYGYTF. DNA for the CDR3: TGTGCCAGCAACTGGAACAACCTAAACTATGGCTACACCTTC.

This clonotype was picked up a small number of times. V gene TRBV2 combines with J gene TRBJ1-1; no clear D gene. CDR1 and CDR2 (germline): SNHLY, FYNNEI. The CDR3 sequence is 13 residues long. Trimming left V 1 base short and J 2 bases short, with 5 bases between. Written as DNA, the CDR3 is TGTGCCAGCAGTGAAGTTGAAAACACTGAAGCTTTCTTT. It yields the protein CASSEVENTEAFF.

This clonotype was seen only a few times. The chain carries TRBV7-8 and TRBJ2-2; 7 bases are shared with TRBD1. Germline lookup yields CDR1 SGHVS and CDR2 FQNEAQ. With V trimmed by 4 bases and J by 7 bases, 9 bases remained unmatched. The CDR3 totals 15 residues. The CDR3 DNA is TGTGCCAGCAGCTGGGACAGAGTCAATCACGGGGAGCTGTTTTTT. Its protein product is CASSWDRVNHGELFF.

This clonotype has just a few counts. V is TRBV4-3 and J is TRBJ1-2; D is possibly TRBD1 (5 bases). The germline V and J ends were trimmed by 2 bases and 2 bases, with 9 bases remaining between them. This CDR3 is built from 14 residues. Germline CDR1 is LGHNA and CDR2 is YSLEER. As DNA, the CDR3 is TGCGCCAGCAGCCAACATGAGGGGAACTATGGCTACACCTTC. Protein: CASSQHEGNYGYTF.

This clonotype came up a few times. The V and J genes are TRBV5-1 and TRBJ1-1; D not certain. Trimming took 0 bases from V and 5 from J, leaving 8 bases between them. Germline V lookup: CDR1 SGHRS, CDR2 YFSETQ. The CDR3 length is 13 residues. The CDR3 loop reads CASSLADGTEAFF. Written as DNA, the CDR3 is TGCGCCAGCAGCTTGGCCGATGGGACTGAAGCTTTCTTT.

The CDR3 nucleotides are TGCAGTGCCCCACTTGGGGGGCTAGCGGGACTGTCAGAGCAGTTCTTC. Its protein product is CSAPLGGLAGLSEQFF. The chain is built from TRBV20-1 and TRBJ2-1, with 9 bases identical to TRBD2. The CDR3 loop spans 16 amino acids. The germline gives CDR1 DFQATT, CDR2 SNEGSKA (reference sequence). Trimming at V came to 6 bases and at J to 10 bases, leaving 19 bases not matched to a gene.

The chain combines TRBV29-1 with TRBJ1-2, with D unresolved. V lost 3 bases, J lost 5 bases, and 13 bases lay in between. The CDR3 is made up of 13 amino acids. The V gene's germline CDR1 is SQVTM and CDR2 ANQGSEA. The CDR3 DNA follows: TGCAGCGTTGAGCGGGGTACTACATATGGCTACACCTTC. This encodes CSVERGTTYGYTF. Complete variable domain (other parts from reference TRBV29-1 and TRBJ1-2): SAVISQKPSRDICQRGTSLTIQCQVDSQVTMMFWYRQQPGQSLTLIATANQGSEATYESGFVIDKFPISRPNLTFSTLTVSNMSPEDSSIYLCSVERGTTYGYTFGSGTRLTVV.

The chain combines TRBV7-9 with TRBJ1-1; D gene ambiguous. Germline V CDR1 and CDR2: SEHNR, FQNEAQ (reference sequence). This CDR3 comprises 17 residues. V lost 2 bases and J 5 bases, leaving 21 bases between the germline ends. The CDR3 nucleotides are TGTGCCAGCAGCTTATCCTGGGCCCAAGGGTTTTTGACTGAAGCTTTCTTT. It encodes CASSLSWAQGFLTEAFF. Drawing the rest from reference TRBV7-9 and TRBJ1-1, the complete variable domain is DTGVSQNPRHKITKRGQNVTFRCDPISEHNRLYWYRQTLGQGPEFLTYFQNEAQLEKSRLLSDRFSAERPKGSFSTLEIQRTEQGDSAMYLCASSLSWAQGFLTEAFFGQGTRLTVV.

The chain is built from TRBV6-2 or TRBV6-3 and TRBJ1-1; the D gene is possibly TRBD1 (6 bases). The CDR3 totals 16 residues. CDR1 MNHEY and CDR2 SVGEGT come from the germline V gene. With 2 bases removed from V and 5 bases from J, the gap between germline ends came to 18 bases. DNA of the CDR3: TGTGCCAGCAGTTACCCCTCCGGGGGCAGGTCGACTGAAGCTTTCTTT. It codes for CASSYPSGGRSTEAFF.

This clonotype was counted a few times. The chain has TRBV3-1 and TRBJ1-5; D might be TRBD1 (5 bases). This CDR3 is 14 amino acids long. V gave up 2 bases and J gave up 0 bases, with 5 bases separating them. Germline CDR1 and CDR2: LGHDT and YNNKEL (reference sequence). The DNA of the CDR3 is TGTGCCAGCAGCCAACAGGGTAGCAATCAGCCCCAGCATTTT. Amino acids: CASSQQGSNQPQHF.

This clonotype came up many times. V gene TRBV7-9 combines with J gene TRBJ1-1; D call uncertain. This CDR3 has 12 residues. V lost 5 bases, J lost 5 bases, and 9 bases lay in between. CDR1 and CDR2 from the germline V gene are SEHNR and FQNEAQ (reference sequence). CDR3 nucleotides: TGTGCCAGCAGCACAACAATGACTGAAGCTTTCTTT. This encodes CASSTTMTEAFF.